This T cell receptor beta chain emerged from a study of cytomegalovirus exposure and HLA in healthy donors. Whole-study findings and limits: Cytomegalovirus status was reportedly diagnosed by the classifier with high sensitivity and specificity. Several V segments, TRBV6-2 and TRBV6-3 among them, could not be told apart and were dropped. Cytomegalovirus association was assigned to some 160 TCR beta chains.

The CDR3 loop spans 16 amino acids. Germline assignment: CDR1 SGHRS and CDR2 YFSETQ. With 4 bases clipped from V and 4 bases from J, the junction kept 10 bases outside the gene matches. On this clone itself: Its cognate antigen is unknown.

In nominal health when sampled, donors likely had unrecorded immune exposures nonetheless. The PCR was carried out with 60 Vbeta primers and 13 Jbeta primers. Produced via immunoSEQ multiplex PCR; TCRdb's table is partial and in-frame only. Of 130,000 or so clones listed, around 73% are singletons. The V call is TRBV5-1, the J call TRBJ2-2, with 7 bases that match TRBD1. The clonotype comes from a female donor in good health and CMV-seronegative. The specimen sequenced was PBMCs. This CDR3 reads CASSPIQGVGTGELFF. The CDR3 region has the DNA TGCGCCAGCAGCCCCATCCAGGGGGTTGGCACCGGGGAGCTGTTTTTT.